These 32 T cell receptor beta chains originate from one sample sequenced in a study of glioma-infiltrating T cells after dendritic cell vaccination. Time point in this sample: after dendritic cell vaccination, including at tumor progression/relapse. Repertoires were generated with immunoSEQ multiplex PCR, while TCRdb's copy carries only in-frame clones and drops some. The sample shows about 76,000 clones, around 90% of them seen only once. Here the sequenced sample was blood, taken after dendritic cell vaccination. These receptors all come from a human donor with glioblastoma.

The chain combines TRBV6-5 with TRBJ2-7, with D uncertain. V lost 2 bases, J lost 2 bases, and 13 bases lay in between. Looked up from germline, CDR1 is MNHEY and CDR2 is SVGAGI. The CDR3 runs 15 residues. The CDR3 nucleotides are TGTGCCAGCAGTTACCGCGCAGGTCGGCCCTACGAGCAGTACTTC. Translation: CASSYRAGRPYEQYF.

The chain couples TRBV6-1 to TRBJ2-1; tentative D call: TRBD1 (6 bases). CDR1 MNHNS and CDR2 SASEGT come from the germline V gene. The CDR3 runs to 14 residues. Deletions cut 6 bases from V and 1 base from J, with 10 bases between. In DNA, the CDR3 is TGTGCCAGCAGGCCAGGGACATCCTACAATGAGCAGTTCTTC. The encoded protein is CASRPGTSYNEQFF.

As DNA, the CDR3 is TGTGCCAGCAGTTTTGGATCGGGGGCAGATACGCAGTATTTT. The encoded protein is CASSFGSGADTQYF. The chain recombines TRBV6-5 with TRBJ2-3; D might be TRBD2 (6 bases). The germline CDR1 and CDR2 sequences are MNHEY and SVGAGI. Trimming left V 4 bases short and J 4 bases short, with 12 bases between. The CDR3 loop spans 14 amino acids.

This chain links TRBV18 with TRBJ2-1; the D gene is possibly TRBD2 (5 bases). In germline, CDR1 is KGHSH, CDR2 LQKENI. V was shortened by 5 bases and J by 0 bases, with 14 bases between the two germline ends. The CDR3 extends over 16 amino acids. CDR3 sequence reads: CASSETSLLSYNEQFF. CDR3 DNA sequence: TGTGCCAGCTCAGAAACTAGTCTACTCTCCTACAATGAGCAGTTCTTC.

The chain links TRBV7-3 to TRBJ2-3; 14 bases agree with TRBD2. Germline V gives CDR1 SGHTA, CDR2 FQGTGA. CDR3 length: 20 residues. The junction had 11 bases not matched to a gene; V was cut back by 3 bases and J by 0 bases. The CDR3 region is CASSFPTGTSGSLSTDTQYF. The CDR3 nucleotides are TGTGCCAGCAGCTTTCCGACCGGGACTAGCGGGAGCCTGAGCACAGATACGCAGTATTTT. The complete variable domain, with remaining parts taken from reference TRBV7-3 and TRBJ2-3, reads GAGVSQTPSNKVTEKGKYVELRCDPISGHTALYWYRQSLGQGPEFLIYFQGTGAADDSGLPNDRFFAVRPEGSVSTLKIQRTERGDSAVYLCASSFPTGTSGSLSTDTQYFGPGTRLTVL.

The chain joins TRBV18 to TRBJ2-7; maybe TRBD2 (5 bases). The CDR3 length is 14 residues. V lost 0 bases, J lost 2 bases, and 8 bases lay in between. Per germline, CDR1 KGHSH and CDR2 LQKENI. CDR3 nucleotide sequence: TGTGCCAGCTCACCACCGAGAGGGACCTACGAGCAGTACTTC. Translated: CASSPPRGTYEQYF.

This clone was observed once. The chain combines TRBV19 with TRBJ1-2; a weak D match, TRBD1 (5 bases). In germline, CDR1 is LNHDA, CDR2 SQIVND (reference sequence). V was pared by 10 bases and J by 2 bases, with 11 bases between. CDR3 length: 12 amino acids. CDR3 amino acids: CATSQVNYGYTF. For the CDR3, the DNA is TGTGCCACTTCACAGGTGAACTATGGCTACACCTTC.

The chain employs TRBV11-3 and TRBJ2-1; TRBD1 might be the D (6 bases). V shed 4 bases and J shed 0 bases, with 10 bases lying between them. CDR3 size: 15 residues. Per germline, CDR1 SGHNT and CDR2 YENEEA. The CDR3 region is CASSSADSSYNEQFF. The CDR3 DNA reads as TGTGCCAGCAGCTCGGCGGACAGCTCCTACAATGAGCAGTTCTTC.

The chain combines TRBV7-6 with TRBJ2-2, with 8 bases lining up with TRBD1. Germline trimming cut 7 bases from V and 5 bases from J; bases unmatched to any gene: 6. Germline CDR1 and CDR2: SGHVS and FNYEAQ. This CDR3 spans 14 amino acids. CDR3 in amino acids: CASTGQGGTGELFF. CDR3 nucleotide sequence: TGTGCCAGCACCGGACAGGGCGGGACCGGGGAGCTGTTTTTT.

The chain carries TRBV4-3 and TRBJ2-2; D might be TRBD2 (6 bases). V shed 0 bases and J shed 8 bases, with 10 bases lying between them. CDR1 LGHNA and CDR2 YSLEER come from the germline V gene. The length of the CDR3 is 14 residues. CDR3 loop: CASSQDWRVGELFF. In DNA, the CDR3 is TGCGCCAGCAGCCAAGATTGGAGGGTAGGGGAGCTGTTTTTT.

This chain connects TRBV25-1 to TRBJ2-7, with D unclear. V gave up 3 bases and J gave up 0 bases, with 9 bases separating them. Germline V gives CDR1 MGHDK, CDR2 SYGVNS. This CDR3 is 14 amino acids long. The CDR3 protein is CASSEAEASYEQYF. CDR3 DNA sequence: TGTGCCAGCAGTGAGGCCGAGGCCTCCTACGAGCAGTACTTC.

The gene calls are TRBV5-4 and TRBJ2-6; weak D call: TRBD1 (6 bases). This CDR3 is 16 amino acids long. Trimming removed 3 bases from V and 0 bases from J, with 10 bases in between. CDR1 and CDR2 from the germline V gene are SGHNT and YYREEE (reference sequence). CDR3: CASSSGTPSGANVLTF. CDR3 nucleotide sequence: TGTGCCAGCAGCTCCGGGACACCCTCTGGGGCCAACGTCCTGACTTTC.

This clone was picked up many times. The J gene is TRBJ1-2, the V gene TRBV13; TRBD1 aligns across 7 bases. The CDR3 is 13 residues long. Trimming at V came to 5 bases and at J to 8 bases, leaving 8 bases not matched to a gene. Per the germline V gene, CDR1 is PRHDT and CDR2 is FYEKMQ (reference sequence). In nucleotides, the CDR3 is TGTGCCAGCAGCCTTCAGGGGGAGCGGGGCTACACCTTC. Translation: CASSLQGERGYTF.

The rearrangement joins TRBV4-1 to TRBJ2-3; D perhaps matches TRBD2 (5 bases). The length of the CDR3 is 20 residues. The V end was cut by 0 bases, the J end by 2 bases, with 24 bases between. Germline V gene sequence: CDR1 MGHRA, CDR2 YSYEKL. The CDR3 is CASSQDSGYSVGVTTDTQYF. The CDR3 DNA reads TGCGCCAGCAGCCAAGATTCGGGGTATTCTGTCGGAGTAACCACAGATACGCAGTATTTT.

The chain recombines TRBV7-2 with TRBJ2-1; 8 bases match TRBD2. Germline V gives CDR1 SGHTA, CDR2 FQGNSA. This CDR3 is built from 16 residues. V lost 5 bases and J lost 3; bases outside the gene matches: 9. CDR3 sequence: CASSPGGGGGYNEQFF. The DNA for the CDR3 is TGTGCCAGCAGCCCGGGAGGGGGAGGGGGCTACAATGAGCAGTTCTTC.

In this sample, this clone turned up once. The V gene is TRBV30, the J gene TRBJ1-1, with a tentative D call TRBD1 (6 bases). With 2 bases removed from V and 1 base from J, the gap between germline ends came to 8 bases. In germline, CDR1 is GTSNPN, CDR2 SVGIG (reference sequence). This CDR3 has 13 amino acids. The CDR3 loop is CAWSPQGNTEAFF. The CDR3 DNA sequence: TGTGCCTGGAGTCCACAGGGGAACACTGAAGCTTTCTTT.

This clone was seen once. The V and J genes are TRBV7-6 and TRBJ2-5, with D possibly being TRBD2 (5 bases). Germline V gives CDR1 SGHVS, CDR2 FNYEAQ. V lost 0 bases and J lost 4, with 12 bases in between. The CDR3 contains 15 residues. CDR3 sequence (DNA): TGTGCCAGCAGCTTAGCGGAGAGAGGGCGAGAGACCCAGTACTTC. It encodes CASSLAERGRETQYF.

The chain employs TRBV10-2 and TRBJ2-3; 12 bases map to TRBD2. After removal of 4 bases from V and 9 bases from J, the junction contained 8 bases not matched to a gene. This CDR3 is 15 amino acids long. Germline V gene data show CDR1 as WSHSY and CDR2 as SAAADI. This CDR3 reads CASSGLAGAEGTQYF. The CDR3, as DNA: TGCGCCAGCAGTGGACTAGCGGGGGCTGAGGGCACGCAGTATTTT.

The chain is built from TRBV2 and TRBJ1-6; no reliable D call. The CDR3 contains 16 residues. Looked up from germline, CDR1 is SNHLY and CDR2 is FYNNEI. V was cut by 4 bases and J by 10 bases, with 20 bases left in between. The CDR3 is CASSGLVSGGLSPLHF. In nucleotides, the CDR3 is TGTGCCAGCAGTGGGTTAGTATCGGGAGGACTCTCACCCCTCCACTTT.

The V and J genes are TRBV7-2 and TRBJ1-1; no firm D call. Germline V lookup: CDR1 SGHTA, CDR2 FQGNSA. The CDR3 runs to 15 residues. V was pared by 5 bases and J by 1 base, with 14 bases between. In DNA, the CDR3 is TGTGCCAGCAGCCCCAGACTTATAAGGAACACTGAAGCTTTCTTT. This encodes CASSPRLIRNTEAFF. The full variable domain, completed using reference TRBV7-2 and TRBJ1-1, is GAGVSQSPSNKVTEKGKDVELRCDPISGHTALYWYRQSLGQGLEFLIYFQGNSAPDKSGLPSDRFSAERTGGSVSTLTIQRTQQEDSAVYLCASSPRLIRNTEAFFGQGTRLTVV.

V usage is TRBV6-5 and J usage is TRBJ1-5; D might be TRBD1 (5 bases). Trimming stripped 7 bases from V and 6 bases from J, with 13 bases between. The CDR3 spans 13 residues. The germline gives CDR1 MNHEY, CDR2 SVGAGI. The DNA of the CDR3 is TGTGCCAGCAACCCAGGACAAGGTCAGCCCCAGCATTTT. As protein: CASNPGQGQPQHF.

CDR3 sequence: CASSRGGIDYGYTF. The CDR3 DNA sequence: TGTGCCAGCAGCCGGGGGGGGATCGACTATGGCTACACCTTC. The V call is TRBV5-5, the J call TRBJ1-2; the D gene is possibly TRBD1 (5 bases). The V end lost 4 bases, the J end lost 3 bases, and 13 bases lay between the germline ends. The V gene's germline CDR1 is SGHKS and CDR2 YYEKEE (reference sequence). The CDR3 is made up of 14 amino acids. The full variable domain, in which reference TRBV5-5 and TRBJ1-2 provide the parts outside the CDR3, is DAGVTQSPTHLIKTRGQQVTLRCSPISGHKSVSWYQQVLGQGPQFIFQYYEKEERGRGNFPDRFSARQFPNYSSELNVNALLLGDSALYLCASSRGGIDYGYTFGSGTRLTVV.

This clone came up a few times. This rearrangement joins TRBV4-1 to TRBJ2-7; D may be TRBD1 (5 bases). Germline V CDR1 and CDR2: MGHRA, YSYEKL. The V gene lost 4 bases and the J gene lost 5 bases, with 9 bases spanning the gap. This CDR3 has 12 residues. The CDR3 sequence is CASSPDSHEQYF. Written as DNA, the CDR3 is TGCGCCAGCAGCCCCGACAGTCACGAGCAGTACTTC.

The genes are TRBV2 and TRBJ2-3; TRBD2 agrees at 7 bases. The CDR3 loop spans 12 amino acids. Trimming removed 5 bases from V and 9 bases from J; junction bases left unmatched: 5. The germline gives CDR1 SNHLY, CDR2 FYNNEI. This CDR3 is CASSPSGKTQYF. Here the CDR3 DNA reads TGTGCCAGCAGTCCTAGCGGCAAAACGCAGTATTTT.

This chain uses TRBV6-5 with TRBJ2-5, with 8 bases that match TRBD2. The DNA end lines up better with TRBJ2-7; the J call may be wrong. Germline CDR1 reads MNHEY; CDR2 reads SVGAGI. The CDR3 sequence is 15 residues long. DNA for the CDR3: TGTGCCAGCACTAAAGGGGGACTAGGACTGTACGAGCAGTACTTC. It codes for CASTKGGLGLYEQYF.

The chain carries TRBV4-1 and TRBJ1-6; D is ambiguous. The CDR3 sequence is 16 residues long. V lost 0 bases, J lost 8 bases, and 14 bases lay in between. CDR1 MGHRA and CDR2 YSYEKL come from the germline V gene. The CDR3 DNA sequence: TGCGCCAGCAGCCAAGATGGGTGGGTTGGAGATTCACCCCTCCACTTT. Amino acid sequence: CASSQDGWVGDSPLHF.

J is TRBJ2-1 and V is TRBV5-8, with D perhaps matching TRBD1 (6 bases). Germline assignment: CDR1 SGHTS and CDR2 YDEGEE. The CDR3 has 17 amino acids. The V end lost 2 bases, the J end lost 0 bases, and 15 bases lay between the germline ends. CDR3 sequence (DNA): TGTGCCAGCAGCTTTAACCTGGGACACCACTCCTACAATGAGCAGTTCTTC. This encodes CASSFNLGHHSYNEQFF.

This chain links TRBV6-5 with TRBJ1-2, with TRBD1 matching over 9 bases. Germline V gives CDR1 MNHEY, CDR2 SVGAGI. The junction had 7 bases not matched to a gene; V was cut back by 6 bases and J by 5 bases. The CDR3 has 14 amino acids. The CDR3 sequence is CASRSTGGWYGYTF. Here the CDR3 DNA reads TGTGCCAGCAGGAGCACAGGGGGCTGGTATGGCTACACCTTC.

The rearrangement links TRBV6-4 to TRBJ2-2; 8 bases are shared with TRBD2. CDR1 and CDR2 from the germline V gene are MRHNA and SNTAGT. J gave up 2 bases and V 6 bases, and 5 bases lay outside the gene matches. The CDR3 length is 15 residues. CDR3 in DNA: TGTGCCAGCAGCCCAACTAGCGGCAACACCGGGGAGCTGTTTTTT. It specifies CASSPTSGNTGELFF.

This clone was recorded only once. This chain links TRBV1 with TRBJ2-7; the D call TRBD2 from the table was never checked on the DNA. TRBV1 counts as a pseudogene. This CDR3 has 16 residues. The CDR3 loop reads CTSSLGGAGDSYEQYF. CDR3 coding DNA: TGCACCAGCAGCCTCGGCGGAGCGGGTGATTCCTACGAGCAGTACTTC.

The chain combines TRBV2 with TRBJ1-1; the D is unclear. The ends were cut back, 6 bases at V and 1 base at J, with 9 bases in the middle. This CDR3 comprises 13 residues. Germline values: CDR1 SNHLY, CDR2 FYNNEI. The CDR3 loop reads CASSTDWNTEAFF. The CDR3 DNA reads TGTGCCAGCAGCACGGACTGGAACACTGAAGCTTTCTTT.

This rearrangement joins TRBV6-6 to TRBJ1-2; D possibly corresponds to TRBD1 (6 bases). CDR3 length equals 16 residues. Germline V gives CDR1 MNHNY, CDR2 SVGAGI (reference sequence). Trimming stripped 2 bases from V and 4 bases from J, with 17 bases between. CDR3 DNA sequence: TGTGCCAGCAGTTACGAAGGGGACACAAGCTTCTATGGCTACACCTTC. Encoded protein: CASSYEGDTSFYGYTF.